The present TCR beta chain was sequenced within a study of cytomegalovirus exposure and HLA in healthy donors. In its sample, this clone was seen once. There are 13 residues in the CDR3. Trimming cost V 6 bases and J 7 bases; bases outside gene matches: 8. Looked up from germline, CDR1 is MNHNY and CDR2 is SVGAGI (reference sequence). PCR was performed using 60 Vbeta and 13 Jbeta primers. In the study's own analysis: Approximately 10 million shared chains were among around 78 million unique TCR beta chains counted in a later analysis. Here immunoSEQ multiplex PCR was the method, and the copy in TCRdb shows in-frame clones only, minus some. The DNA was the basis for D and trimming; V, J and clone size are from that table. This table has around 60,000 clones, approximately 72% appearing once.

The clonotype was recovered from a man aged 50-59 years in good health and CMV-seropositive. Sequencing input: PBMCs. V and J are TRBV6-6 and TRBJ2-5; 7 positions agree with TRBD2. CDR3 nucleotides: TGTGCCAGCAGGGCGGGAGATGTTGCGACCCAGTACTTC. Amino acids: CASRAGDVATQYF.